Listed here are 14 T cell receptor beta chains from one sample, sequenced in a study of cytomegalovirus exposure and HLA in healthy donors. Only in-frame clones appear in the TCRdb table, and some are missing; sequencing was by immunoSEQ multiplex PCR. The sample has around 400,000 clones, roughly 90% seen once. The specimen sequenced was PBMCs. The receptors stem from a woman aged 18-29 years in good health and CMV-seronegative.

The CDR3 here is CASSPGGNQPQHF. The CDR3 DNA reads as TGTGCCAGCTCACCAGGAGGGAATCAGCCCCAGCATTTT. The J gene is TRBJ1-5, the V gene TRBV18; D ambiguous. The V end lost 2 bases, the J end lost 4 bases, and 6 bases lay between the germline ends. This CDR3 has 13 amino acids. Germline-derived CDR1 and CDR2 are KGHSH and LQKENI.

This clone appeared once. The rearrangement links TRBV5-1 to TRBJ2-1; 9 bases match TRBD1. J lost 8 bases, V lost 4 bases, and 7 bases had no gene match. The CDR3 consists of 14 residues. Germline lookup yields CDR1 SGHRS and CDR2 YFSETQ. CDR3 protein: CASSRDRVPDEQFF. The CDR3 region has the DNA TGCGCCAGCAGCCGGGACAGGGTGCCGGATGAGCAGTTCTTC.

The chain has TRBV27 and TRBJ2-7, with D possibly matching TRBD2 (5 bases). The V end was cut by 5 bases, the J end by 4 bases, with 12 bases between. This CDR3 is built from 13 residues. From germline, CDR1 is MNHEY and CDR2 SMNVEV (reference sequence). CDR3 amino acids: CASSKIRGYEQYF. CDR3 DNA sequence: TGTGCCAGCAGTAAGATAAGAGGGTACGAGCAGTACTTC.

The chain is built from TRBV9 and TRBJ2-1, with TRBD2 identical over 9 bases. J was trimmed by 7 bases and V by 4 bases; bases with no gene match: 12. The germline V gene encodes CDR1 SGDLS and CDR2 YYNGEE. The CDR3 covers 16 residues. As DNA, the CDR3 is TGTGCCAGCAGCTCATTAGCGGGAGTAATTGCAAATGAGCAGTTCTTC. It encodes CASSSLAGVIANEQFF. Combining the CDR3 with reference TRBV9 and TRBJ2-1 gives the whole variable domain DSGVTQTPKHLITATGQRVTLRCSPRSGDLSVYWYQQSLDQGLQFLIQYYNGEERAKGNILERFSAQQFPDLHSELNLSSLELGDSALYFCASSSLAGVIANEQFFGPGTRLTVL.

V usage is TRBV15 and J usage is TRBJ1-1; D is unresolved. The V end lost 3 bases, the J end lost 2 bases, and 7 bases lay between the germline ends. Germline loops: CDR1 LNHNV, CDR2 YYDKDF (reference sequence). CDR3 length: 13 residues. As DNA, the CDR3 is TGTGCCACCAGCAGGCGGGAAAACACTGAAGCTTTCTTT. Protein sequence: CATSRRENTEAFF.

The chain uses TRBV7-8 and TRBJ1-4, with 10 bases matching TRBD1. CDR3 length equals 18 residues. Germline loops: CDR1 SGHVS, CDR2 FQNEAQ. J was trimmed by 8 bases and V by 1 base; bases with no gene match: 13. This CDR3 reads CASSLVFLPGTGEEKLFF. For the CDR3, the DNA is TGTGCCAGCAGCTTAGTTTTCCTCCCCGGGACAGGGGAAGAAAAACTGTTTTTT.

The chain has TRBV6-1 and TRBJ2-7; 9 positions match TRBD2. CDR1 is MNHNS and CDR2 is SASEGT in the germline V gene. With 3 bases clipped from V and 3 bases from J, the junction kept 6 bases outside the gene matches. The CDR3 has 15 residues. The CDR3 reads CASSEGTSFIYEQYF. Written as DNA, the CDR3 is TGTGCCAGCAGTGAGGGGACTAGCTTTATCTACGAGCAGTACTTC.

The chain recombines TRBV7-9 with TRBJ2-7; 8 positions match TRBD1. In germline, CDR1 is SEHNR, CDR2 FQNEAQ (reference sequence). There are 14 residues in the CDR3. The trim removed 5 bases at V and 4 bases at J, leaving 7 bases unmatched. Written as DNA, the CDR3 is TGTGCCAGCAGCCACCGGGACAGGCTATACGAGCAGTACTTC. This codes for CASSHRDRLYEQYF.

The chain is built from TRBV2 and TRBJ2-7, with D unclear. This CDR3 region has 11 residues. Looked up from germline, CDR1 is SNHLY and CDR2 is FYNNEI. The CDR3 is CASSAISSQTV. In DNA, the CDR3 is TGTGCCAGCAGTGCTATCTCATCCCAGACTGTC.

The chain has TRBV9 and TRBJ1-5; D possibly corresponds to TRBD1 (6 bases). There are 19 residues in the CDR3. The germline CDR1 and CDR2 sequences are SGDLS and YYNGEE. The ends were cut back, 1 base at V and 2 bases at J, with 22 bases in the middle. This CDR3 is CASSVPITGTGFRNQPQHF. The DNA of the CDR3 is TGTGCCAGCAGCGTACCCATCACGGGAACAGGGTTTCGCAATCAGCCCCAGCATTTT.

V and J are TRBV28 and TRBJ2-7; D is perhaps TRBD2 (5 bases). Trimming removed 6 bases at V and 2 bases at J, with 17 bases between. The CDR3 is made up of 15 amino acids. Germline values: CDR1 MDHEN, CDR2 SYDVKM. DNA of the CDR3: TGTGCCAGCAGATCCCCGGGATCTTACGCCTACGAGCAGTACTTC. This codes for CASRSPGSYAYEQYF.

V gene TRBV7-9 combines with J gene TRBJ2-1, with D unclear. V was pared by 3 bases and J by 8 bases, with 8 bases between. Germline V lookup: CDR1 SEHNR, CDR2 FQNEAQ (reference sequence). This CDR3 contains 12 residues. The CDR3 here is CASSFLPDEQFF. The CDR3, as DNA: TGTGCCAGCAGCTTCCTTCCGGATGAGCAGTTCTTC.

The rearrangement uses TRBV5-4 and TRBJ2-1, with D hard to call. Germline V lookup: CDR1 SGHNT, CDR2 YYREEE (reference sequence). There are 12 residues in the CDR3. Trimming stripped 3 bases from V and 8 bases from J, with 9 bases between. CDR3 DNA sequence: TGTGCCAGCAGCTCCAGTTACCATGAGCAGTTCTTC. Translation: CASSSSYHEQFF.

This rearrangement joins TRBV2 to TRBJ1-5; the D gene is possibly TRBD1 (5 bases). Germline-derived CDR1 and CDR2 are SNHLY and FYNNEI. Trimming stripped 1 base from V and 1 base from J, with 11 bases between. This CDR3 has 16 residues. The CDR3 DNA reads TGTGCCAGCAGTGAAGGGGACTTCGACAGCAATCAGCCCCAGCATTTT. Translated, it gives CASSEGDFDSNQPQHF.